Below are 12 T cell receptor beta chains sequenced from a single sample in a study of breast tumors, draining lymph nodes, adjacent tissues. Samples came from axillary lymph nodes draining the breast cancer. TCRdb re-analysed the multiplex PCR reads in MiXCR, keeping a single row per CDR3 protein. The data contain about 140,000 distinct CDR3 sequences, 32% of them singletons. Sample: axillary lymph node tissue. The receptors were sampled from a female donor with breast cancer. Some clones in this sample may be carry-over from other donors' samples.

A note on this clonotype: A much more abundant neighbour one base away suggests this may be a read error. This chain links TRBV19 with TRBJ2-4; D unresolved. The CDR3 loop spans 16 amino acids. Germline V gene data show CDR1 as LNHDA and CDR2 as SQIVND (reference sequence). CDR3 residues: CASSIRQDQAKNIQCF. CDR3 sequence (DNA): TGTGCCAGTAGTATTCGGCAGGACCAAGCCAAAAACATTCAGTGCTTC. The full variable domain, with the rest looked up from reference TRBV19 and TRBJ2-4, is DGGITQSPKYLFRKEGQNVTLSCEQNLNHDAMYWYRQDPGQGLRLIYYSQIVNDFQKGDIAEGYSVSREKKESFPLTVTSAQKNPTAFYLCASSIRQDQAKNIQCFGAGTRLSVL.

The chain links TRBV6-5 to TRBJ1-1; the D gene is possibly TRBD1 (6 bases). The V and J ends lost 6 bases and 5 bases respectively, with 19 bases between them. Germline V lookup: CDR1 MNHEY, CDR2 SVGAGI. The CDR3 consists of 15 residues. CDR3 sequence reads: CASSLRVDTGTEAFF. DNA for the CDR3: TGTGCCAGCAGCCTCAGGGTAGACACAGGGACTGAAGCTTTCTTT.

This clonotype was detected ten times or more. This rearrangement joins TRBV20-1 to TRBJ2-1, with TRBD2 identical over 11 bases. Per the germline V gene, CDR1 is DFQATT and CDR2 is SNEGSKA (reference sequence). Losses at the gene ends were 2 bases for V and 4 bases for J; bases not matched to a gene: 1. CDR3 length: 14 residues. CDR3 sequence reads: CSARRLAGYNEQFF. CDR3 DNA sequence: TGCAGTGCTAGAAGACTAGCGGGGTACAATGAGCAGTTCTTC.

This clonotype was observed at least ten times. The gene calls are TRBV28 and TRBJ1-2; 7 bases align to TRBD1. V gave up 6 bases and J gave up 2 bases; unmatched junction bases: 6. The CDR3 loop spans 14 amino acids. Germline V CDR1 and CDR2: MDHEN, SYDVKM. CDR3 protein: CASSTGVGNYGYTF. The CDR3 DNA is TGTGCCAGCAGCACAGGGGTCGGAAACTATGGCTACACCTTC.

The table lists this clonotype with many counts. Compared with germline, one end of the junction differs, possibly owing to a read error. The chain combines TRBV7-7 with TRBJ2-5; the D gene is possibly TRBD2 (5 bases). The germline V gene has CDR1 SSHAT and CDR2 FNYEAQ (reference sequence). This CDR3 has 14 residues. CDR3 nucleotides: TGTGCTAGCAGCTTAGGCGGACTGCAAGAGACCCAGTACTTC. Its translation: CASSLGGLQETQYF.

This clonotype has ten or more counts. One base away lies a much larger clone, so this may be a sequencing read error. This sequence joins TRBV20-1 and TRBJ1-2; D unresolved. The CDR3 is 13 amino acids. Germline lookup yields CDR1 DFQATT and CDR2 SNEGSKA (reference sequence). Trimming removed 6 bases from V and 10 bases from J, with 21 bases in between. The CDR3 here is CSATQLSGGAYTF. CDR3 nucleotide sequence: TGCAGTGCGACACAACTTTCAGGTGGAGCCTACACCTTC.

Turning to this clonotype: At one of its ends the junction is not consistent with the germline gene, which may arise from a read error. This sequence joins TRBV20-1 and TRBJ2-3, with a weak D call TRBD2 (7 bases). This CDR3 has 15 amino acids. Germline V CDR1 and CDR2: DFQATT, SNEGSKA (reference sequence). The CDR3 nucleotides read TGCAGTGCTAGGTCGATCTGGGGGGGCCCGGATACGCAGTACTTT. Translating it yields CSARSIWGGPDTQYF.

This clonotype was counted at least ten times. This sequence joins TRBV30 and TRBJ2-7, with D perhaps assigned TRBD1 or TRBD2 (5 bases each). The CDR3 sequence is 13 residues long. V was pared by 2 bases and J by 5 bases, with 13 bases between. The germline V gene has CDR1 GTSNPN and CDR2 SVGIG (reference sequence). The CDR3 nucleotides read TGTGCCTGGAGTACCCAACTGGGGGACGAGCAGTACTTC. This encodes CAWSTQLGDEQYF.

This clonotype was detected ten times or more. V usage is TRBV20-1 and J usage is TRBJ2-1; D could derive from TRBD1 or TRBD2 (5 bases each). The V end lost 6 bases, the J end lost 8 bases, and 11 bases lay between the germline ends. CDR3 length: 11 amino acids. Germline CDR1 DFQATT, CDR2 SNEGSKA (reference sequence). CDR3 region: CSAVRGYEQFF. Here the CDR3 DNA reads TGCAGTGCGGTGAGGGGCTATGAGCAGTTCTTC.

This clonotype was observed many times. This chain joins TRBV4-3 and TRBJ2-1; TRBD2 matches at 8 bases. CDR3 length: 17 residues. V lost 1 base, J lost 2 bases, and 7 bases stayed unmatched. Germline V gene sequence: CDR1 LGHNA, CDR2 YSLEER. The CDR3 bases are TGCGCCAGCAGCCAAGTTTTAGCCGGGGGGGCCTACAATGAGCAGTTCTTC. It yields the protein CASSQVLAGGAYNEQFF.

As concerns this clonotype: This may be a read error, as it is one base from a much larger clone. CDR3 amino acids: CASSHGHAFQPQHF. The CDR3 DNA reads as TGTGCCAGCAGCCACGGACATGCCTTCCAGCCCCAGCATTTT. The chain recombines TRBV5-8 with TRBJ1-5; possible D gene TRBD1, 5 bases. Deletions cut 4 bases from V and 7 bases from J, with 15 bases between. CDR3 length: 14 residues. Germline V gene lookup returns CDR1 SGHTS and CDR2 YDEGEE. The full variable domain, its missing parts supplied by reference TRBV5-8 and TRBJ1-5, is EAGVTQSPTHLIKTRGQQATLRCSPISGHTSVYWYQQALGLGLQFLLWYDEGEERNRGNFPPRFSGRQFPNYSSELNVNALELEDSALYLCASSHGHAFQPQHFGDGTRLSIL.

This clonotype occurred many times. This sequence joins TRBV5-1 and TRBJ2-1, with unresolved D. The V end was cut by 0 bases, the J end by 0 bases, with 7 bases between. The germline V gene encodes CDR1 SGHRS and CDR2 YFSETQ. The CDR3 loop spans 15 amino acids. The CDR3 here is CASSLADVSYNEQFF. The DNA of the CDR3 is TGCGCCAGCAGCTTGGCCGATGTCTCCTACAATGAGCAGTTCTTC.